What follows describes a single TCR beta chain. These data are taken from a study of blood T cell repertoires in COVID-19. As for the study in general: Nucleic acid was either cDNA or gDNA, and it came from T cells, B-cell-depleted T cells, or PBMCs.

The repertoire was sequenced with immunoSEQ multiplex PCR; TCRdb's copy has only in-frame clones and lacks some. The sample shows around 150,000 clones, 85% of them seen only once. The germline V gene encodes CDR1 MRHNA and CDR2 SNTAGT. The CDR3 is made up of 13 amino acids. The J segment lost 6 bases and the V segment lost 7 bases, leaving 5 bases of the junction unmatched. This TCR derives from a human donor with acute or convalescent COVID-19. The donor label of this sample is uncertain. The specimen was peripheral blood. The chain has TRBV6-4 and TRBJ2-2, with 7 bases that match TRBD2. Here the CDR3 DNA reads TGTGCCAGCACCGAGCGGGGTTCCGGGGAGCTGTTTTTT. Its translation: CASTERGSGELFF.